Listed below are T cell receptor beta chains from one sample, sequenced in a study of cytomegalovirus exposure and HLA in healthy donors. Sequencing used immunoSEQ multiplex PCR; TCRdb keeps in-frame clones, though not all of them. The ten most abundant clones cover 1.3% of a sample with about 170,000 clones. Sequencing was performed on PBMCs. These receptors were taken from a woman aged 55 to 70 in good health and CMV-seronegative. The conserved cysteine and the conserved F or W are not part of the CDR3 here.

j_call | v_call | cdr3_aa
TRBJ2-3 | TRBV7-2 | ASSSRDRGRTDTQY
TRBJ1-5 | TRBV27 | ASSLKQHQPQH
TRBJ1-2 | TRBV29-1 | SVEQGYGYT
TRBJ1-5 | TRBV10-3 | AISVDSGGLGNQPQH
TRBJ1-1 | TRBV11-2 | ASSLRDRLNTEAF
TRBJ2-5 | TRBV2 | ASSGREGETQY
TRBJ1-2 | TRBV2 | ASSQTGRGINYGYT
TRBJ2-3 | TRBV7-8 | ASSSRTSGVSTDTQY
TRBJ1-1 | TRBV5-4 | ASSLVGGDTEAF
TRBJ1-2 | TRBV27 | ASSPVAGENNYGYT
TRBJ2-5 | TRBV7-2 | ASSLGASGGGQETQY
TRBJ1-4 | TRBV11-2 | ASSLEDRDNEKLF
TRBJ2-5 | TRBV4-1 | ASSQVSVQETQY
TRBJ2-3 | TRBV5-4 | ASSFGGTDTQY
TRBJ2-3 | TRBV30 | AWSRAGDTQY
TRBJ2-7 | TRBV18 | ASSPPGRGDYEQY
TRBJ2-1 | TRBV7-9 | ASSLSSSGGNEQF
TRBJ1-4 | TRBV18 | ASSPLRENEKLF
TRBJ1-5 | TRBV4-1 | ASSQDPTGGAPQH
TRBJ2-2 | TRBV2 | ASNGRQSETGELF
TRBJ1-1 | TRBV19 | ASSIPDRGLNTEAF
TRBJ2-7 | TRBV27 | ASSLRPTRGLTNSYEQY
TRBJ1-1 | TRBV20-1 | SATQDTEAF
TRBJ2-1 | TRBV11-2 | ASSLAYLSINEQF
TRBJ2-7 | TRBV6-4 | ASSVGLAGVYEQY
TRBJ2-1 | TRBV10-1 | ASSDLIPGTQTYNEQF
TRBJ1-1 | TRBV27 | ASSWDRNTEAF
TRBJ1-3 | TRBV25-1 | ASSLAGVNTIY
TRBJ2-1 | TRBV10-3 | AISAGQGAKNEQF
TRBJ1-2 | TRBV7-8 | ASSLKSGSYGYT
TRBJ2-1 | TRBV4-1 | ASSQEGQSVYNEQF
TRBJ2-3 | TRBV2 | ASRATRSPDTQY
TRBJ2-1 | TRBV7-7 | ASSKGTGNEQF
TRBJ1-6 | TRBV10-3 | AIDGEPNSPLH